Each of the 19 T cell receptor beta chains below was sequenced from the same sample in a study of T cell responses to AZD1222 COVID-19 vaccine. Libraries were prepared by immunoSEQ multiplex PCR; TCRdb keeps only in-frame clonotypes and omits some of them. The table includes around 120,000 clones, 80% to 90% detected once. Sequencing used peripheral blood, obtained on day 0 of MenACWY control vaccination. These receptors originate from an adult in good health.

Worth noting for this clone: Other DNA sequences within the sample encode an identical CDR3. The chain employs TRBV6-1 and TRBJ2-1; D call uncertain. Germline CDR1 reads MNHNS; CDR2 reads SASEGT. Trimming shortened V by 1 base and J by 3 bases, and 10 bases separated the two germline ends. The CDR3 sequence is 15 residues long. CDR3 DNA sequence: TGTGCCAGCAGTGAAGGTGGCAGGAGCTACAATGAGCAGTTCTTC. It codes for CASSEGGRSYNEQFF.

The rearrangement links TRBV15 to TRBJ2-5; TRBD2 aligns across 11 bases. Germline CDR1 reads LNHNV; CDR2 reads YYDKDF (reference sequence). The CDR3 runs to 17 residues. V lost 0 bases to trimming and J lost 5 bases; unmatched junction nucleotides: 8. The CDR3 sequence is CATSRDLGSGGVETQYF. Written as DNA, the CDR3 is TGTGCCACCAGCAGAGATTTAGGTAGCGGGGGGGTGGAGACCCAGTACTTC.

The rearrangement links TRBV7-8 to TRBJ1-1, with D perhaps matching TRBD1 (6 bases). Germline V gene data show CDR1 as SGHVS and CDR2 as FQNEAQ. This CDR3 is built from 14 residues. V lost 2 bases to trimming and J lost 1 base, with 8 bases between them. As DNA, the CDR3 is TGTGCCAGCAGCTTAAGGGACACGAACACTGAAGCTTTCTTT. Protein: CASSLRDTNTEAFF.

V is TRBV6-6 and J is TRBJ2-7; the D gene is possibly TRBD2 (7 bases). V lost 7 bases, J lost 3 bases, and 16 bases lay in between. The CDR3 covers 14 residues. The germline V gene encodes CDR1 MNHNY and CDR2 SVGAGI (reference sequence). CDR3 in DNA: TGTGCCAGCACCGCGGGGGCCAACTACTACGAGCAGTACTTC. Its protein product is CASTAGANYYEQYF.

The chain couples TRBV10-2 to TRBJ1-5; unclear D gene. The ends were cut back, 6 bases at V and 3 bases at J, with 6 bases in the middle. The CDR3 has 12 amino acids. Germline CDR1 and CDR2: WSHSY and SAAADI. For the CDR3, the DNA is TGCGCCAGCAGAGGGCACAATCAGCCCCAGCATTTT. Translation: CASRGHNQPQHF.

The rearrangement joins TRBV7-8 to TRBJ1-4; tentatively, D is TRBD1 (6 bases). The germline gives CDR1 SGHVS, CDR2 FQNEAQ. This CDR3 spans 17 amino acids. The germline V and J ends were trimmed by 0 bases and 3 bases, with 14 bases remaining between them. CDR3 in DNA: TGTGCCAGCAGCTTAGCGAGGGGGGGCGCTTCTAATGAAAAACTGTTTTTT. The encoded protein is CASSLARGGASNEKLFF.

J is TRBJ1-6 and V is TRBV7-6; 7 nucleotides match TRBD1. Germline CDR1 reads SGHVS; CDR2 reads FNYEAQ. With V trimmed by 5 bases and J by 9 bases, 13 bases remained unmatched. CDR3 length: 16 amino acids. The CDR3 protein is CASSPISTGMGSPLHF. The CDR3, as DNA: TGTGCCAGCAGCCCTATATCGACAGGGATGGGTTCACCCCTCCACTTT.

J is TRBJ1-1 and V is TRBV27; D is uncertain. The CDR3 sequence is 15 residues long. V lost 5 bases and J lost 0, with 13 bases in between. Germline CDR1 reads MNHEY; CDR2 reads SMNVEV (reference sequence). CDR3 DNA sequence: TGTGCCAGCAGTCCTTTGGGAGACATGAACACTGAAGCTTTCTTT. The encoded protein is CASSPLGDMNTEAFF.

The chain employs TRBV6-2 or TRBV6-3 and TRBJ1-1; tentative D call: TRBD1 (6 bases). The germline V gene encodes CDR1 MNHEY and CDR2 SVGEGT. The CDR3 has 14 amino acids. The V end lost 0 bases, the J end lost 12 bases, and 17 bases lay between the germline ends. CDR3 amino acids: CASSYSMDAGTSFF. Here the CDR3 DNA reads TGTGCCAGCAGTTACTCGATGGATGCGGGGACATCTTTCTTT.

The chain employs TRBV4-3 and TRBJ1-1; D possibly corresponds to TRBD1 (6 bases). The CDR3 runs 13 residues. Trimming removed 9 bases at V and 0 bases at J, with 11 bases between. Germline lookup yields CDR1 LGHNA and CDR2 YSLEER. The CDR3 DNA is TGCGCCAGTTCAGGGGATCTGAACACTGAAGCTTTCTTT. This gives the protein CASSGDLNTEAFF.

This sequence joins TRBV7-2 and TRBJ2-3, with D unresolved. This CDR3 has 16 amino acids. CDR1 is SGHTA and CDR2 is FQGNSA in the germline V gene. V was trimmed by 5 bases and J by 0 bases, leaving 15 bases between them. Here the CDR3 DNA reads TGTGCCAGCAGCGGGATGACTCACATGAGCACAGATACGCAGTATTTT. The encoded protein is CASSGMTHMSTDTQYF.

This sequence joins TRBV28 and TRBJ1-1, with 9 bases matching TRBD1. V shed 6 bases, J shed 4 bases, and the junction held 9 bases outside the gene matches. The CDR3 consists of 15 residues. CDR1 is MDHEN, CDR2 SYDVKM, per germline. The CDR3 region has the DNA TGTGCCAGCAGGCGTTTGACAGGGGGAGGCACTGAAGCTTTCTTT. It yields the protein CASRRLTGGGTEAFF.

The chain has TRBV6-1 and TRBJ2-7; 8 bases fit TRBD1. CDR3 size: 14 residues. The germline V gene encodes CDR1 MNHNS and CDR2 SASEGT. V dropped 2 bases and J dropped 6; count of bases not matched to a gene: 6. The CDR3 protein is CASSERQGAFEQYF. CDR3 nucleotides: TGTGCCAGCAGTGAACGGCAGGGGGCCTTCGAGCAGTACTTC.

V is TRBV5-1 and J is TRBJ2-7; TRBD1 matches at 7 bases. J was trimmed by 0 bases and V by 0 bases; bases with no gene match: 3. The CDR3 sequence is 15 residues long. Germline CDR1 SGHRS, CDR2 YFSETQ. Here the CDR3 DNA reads TGCGCCAGCAGCTTGGTTCCAGGGGGCTCCTACGAGCAGTACTTC. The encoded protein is CASSLVPGGSYEQYF.

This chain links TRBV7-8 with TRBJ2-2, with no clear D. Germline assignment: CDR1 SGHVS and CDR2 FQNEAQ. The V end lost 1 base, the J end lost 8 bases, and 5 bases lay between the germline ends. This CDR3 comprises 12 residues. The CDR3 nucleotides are TGTGCCAGCAGCTTAGGTGAAGGGGAGCTGTTTTTT. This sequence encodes CASSLGEGELFF.

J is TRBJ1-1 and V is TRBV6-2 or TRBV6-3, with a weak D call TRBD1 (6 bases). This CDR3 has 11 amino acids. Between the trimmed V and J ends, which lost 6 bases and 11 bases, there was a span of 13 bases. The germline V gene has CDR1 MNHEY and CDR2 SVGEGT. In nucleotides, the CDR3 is TGTGCCAGCAGATACAGGGCGTCGGCTTTCTTT. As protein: CASRYRASAFF.

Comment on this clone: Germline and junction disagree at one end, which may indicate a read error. CDR3 protein: CASQKLGTGMNNEAFF. DNA for the CDR3: TGTGCCAGCCAGAAGCTTGGGACAGGGATGAACAATGAAGCTTTCTTT. This rearrangement joins TRBV7-8 to TRBJ1-1; 9 positions agree with TRBD1. The CDR3 has 16 residues. Germline assignment: CDR1 SGHVS and CDR2 FQNEAQ.

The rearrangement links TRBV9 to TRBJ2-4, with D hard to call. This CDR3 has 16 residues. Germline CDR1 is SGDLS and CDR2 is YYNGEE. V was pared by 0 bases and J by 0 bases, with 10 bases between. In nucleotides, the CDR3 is TGTGCCAGCAGCGTAGAGGGTCCACTAGCCAAAAACATTCAGTACTTC. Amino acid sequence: CASSVEGPLAKNIQYF.

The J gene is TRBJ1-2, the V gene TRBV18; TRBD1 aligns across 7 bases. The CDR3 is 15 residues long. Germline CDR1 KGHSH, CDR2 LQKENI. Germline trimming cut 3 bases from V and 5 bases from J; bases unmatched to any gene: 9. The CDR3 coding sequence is TGTGCCAGCTCACCTTCCCGAGACAGGGTTTATGGCTACACCTTC. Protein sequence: CASSPSRDRVYGYTF.